One sample yielded the 13 T cell receptor beta chains listed below, sequenced in a study of blood T cell repertoires in COVID-19. Here immunoSEQ multiplex PCR was the method, and the copy in TCRdb shows in-frame clones only, minus some. The sample shows 20,000 or so clones, 88% of them seen only once. Sequencing was done on a sample of peripheral blood. These receptors were taken from a human donor in a cohort sampled during active COVID-19.

V and J are TRBV6-1 and TRBJ1-4, with D perhaps matching TRBD1 (6 bases). The CDR3 extends over 16 amino acids. V was clipped by 0 bases and J by 5 bases, with 13 bases between them. Germline V gene data show CDR1 as MNHNS and CDR2 as SASEGT. The CDR3 DNA reads as TGTGCCAGCAGTGAAGCGCTTGGCAGGGGAAATGAAAAACTGTTTTTT. Translating gives CASSEALGRGNEKLFF.

The chain carries TRBV28 and TRBJ1-5; D not certain. Per germline, CDR1 MDHEN and CDR2 SYDVKM. Trimming removed 7 bases at V and 1 base at J, with 17 bases between. This CDR3 region has 16 residues. CDR3 in DNA: TGTGCCAGCACCACACCCCCCATTAAGAGCAATCAGCCCCAGCATTTT. It encodes CASTTPPIKSNQPQHF.

The chain couples TRBV3-1 (or the pseudogene TRBV3-2) to TRBJ2-5; TRBD2 might be the D (5 bases). This CDR3 contains 14 residues. CDR1 and CDR2 from the germline V gene are LGHDT and YNNKEL (reference sequence). Trimming cost V 0 bases and J 2 bases, with 7 bases left between them. CDR3 in DNA: TGTGCCAGCAGCCAAGAGTCGGGACAAGAGACCCAGTACTTC. As protein: CASSQESGQETQYF.

This rearrangement joins TRBV3-1 (or the pseudogene TRBV3-2) to TRBJ2-3, with 7 positions matching TRBD2. Germline CDR1 LGHDT, CDR2 YNNKEL (reference sequence). This CDR3 spans 13 amino acids. V was pared by 3 bases and J by 10 bases, with 7 bases of the junction left unmatched. Here the CDR3 reads CASSHGGRGSQYF. CDR3 bases: TGTGCCAGCAGCCACGGAGGGAGGGGATCGCAGTATTTT.

This chain joins TRBV5-6 and TRBJ2-5; TRBD2 matches 12 bases. CDR1 is SGHDT and CDR2 is YYEEEE in the germline V gene. The CDR3 extends over 15 amino acids. V was clipped by 3 bases and J by 14 bases; unmatched bases: 14. Here the CDR3 reads CASSSRGLAGFPPYF. The CDR3 region has the DNA TGTGCCAGCAGCTCCAGGGGACTAGCGGGTTTTCCTCCTTACTTC.

The rearrangement uses TRBV18 and TRBJ2-3; 8 nucleotides match TRBD2. J lost 1 base, V lost 1 base, and 1 base had no gene match. CDR1 and CDR2 (germline): KGHSH, LQKENI. The CDR3 covers 15 residues. This CDR3 reads CASSPRREGTDTQYF. Here the CDR3 DNA reads TGTGCCAGCTCACCACGGCGGGAGGGCACAGATACGCAGTATTTT.

The chain recombines TRBV12-3 or TRBV12-4 with TRBJ2-1, with no clear D. The CDR3 is 13 amino acids. V lost 2 bases and J 6 bases, leaving 8 bases between the germline ends. In nucleotides, the CDR3 is TGTGCCAGCAGTTTATACGAACTCAATGAGCAGTTCTTC. The encoded protein is CASSLYELNEQFF.

The V gene is TRBV5-1, the J gene TRBJ1-3; the D is unclear. The CDR3 is made up of 14 amino acids. Trimming took 3 bases from V and 1 from J, leaving 8 bases between them. The germline gives CDR1 SGHRS, CDR2 YFSETQ. The CDR3 DNA is TGCGCCAGCAGCTCTGGAGATTCTGGAAACACCATATATTTT. Encoded protein: CASSSGDSGNTIYF. The entire variable domain, with the rest obtained from reference TRBV5-1 and TRBJ1-3, is as follows: KAGVTQTPRYLIKTRGQQVTLSCSPISGHRSVSWYQQTPGQGLQFLFEYFSETQRNKGNFPGRFSGRQFSNSRSEMNVSTLELGDSALYLCASSSGDSGNTIYFGEGSWLTVV.

This rearrangement joins TRBV7-9 to TRBJ2-5; 7 bases agree with TRBD1. Germline V gene sequence: CDR1 SEHNR, CDR2 FQNEAQ (reference sequence). Trimming cost V 4 bases and J 4 bases; bases outside gene matches: 12. The CDR3 runs to 16 residues. In DNA form, the CDR3 reads TGTGCCAGCAGCTACCGACAGGGTGGGTTATCAGAGACCCAGTACTTC. Translated: CASSYRQGGLSETQYF.

This clone appeared a single time. V is TRBV19 and J is TRBJ2-1; 11 nucleotides line up with TRBD2. This CDR3 comprises 17 residues. Germline lookup yields CDR1 LNHDA and CDR2 SQIVND (reference sequence). Germline trimming cut 7 bases from V and 0 bases from J; bases unmatched to any gene: 8. In nucleotides, the CDR3 is TGTGCCAGTAATCTAGCGGGAGGACCCCGCTCCTACAATGAGCAGTTCTTC. The encoded protein is CASNLAGGPRSYNEQFF.

A note on this clone: A junction boundary mismatches the germline segment, possibly from a read error. The chain has TRBV7-2 and TRBJ2-5; D gene uncertain. Germline V lookup: CDR1 SGHTA, CDR2 FQGNSA. The CDR3 length is 14 residues. For the CDR3, the DNA is TGTGCCAGCAGCCTCCGGTGGGCCCAAGAGACCAAGCACTTC. Translation gives CASSLRWAQETKHF.

This chain connects TRBV9 to TRBJ2-7; possible D gene TRBD1, 5 bases. The ends were cut back, 0 bases at V and 4 bases at J, with 14 bases in the middle. Germline CDR1 and CDR2: SGDLS and YYNGEE. The CDR3 runs 15 residues. For the CDR3, the DNA is TGTGCCAGCAGCGTAGGGCAGGGTGTTGCGTACGAGCAGTACTTC. The encoded protein is CASSVGQGVAYEQYF. The full variable domain, completed using reference TRBV9 and TRBJ2-7, is DSGVTQTPKHLITATGQRVTLRCSPRSGDLSVYWYQQSLDQGLQFLIQYYNGEERAKGNILERFSAQQFPDLHSELNLSSLELGDSALYFCASSVGQGVAYEQYFGPGTRLTVT.

The chain employs TRBV5-6 and TRBJ2-5; TRBD1 agrees at 11 bases. Germline V gene sequence: CDR1 SGHDT, CDR2 YYEEEE. This CDR3 has 13 amino acids. The ends lost 1 base at V and 10 bases at J; junction bases unmatched: 3. CDR3 sequence: CASSLMGQGVQYF. CDR3 sequence (DNA): TGTGCCAGCAGCTTGATGGGACAGGGGGTCCAGTACTTC.